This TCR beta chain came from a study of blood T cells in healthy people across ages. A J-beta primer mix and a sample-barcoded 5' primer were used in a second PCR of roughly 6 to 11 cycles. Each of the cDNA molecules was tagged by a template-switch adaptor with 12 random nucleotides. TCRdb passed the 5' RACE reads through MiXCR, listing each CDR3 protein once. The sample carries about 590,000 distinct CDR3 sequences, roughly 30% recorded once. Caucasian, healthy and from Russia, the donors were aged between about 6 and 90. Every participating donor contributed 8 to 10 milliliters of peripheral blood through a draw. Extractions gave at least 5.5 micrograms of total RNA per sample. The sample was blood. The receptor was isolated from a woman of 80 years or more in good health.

CDR3: CASNVRGKDNYGYTF. The CDR3 DNA follows: TGTGCCAGCAACGTCCGGGGAAAGGACAACTATGGCTACACCTTC. The V gene is TRBV12-3 or TRBV12-4, the J gene TRBJ1-2; D unclear. The CDR3 is made up of 15 amino acids. V was shortened by 7 bases and J by 2 bases, with 17 bases between the two germline ends.